This T cell receptor beta chain was retrieved from a study of radiotherapy plus CTLA-4 blockade in lung cancer. V was trimmed by 5 bases and J by 8 bases, leaving 16 bases between them. CDR3 length: 14 amino acids. Germline CDR1 reads SEHNR; CDR2 reads FQNEAQ (reference sequence). TCRdb's table, derived via immunoSEQ multiplex PCR, lists solely in-frame clones and lacks some. The data contain tens of thousands of clones, more than 75% of them seen just once; the ten biggest clones take up 7.5%. The chain uses TRBV7-9 and TRBJ2-1; possibly TRBD2 for D (5 bases). The clonotype originates from a human donor with non-small cell lung cancer who had stable disease on radiotherapy plus ipilimumab. The sequences come from peripheral blood, collected from a patient treated with radiotherapy plus ipilimumab. As DNA, the CDR3 is TGTGCCAGCAGCCTTACGACTACCTGGGATGAGCAGTTCTTC. Translated: CASSLTTTWDEQFF.